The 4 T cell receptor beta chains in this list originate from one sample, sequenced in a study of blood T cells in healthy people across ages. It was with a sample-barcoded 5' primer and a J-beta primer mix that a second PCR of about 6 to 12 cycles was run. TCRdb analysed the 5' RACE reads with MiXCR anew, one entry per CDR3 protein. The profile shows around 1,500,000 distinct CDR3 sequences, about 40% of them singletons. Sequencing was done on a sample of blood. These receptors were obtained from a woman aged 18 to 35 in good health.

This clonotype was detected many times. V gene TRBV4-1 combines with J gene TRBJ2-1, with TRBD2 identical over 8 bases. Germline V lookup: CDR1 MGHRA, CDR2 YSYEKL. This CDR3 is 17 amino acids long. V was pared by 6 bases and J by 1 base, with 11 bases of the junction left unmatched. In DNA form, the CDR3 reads TGCGCCAGCAGTCCGGGGGTAGCGGGAAATTCCTACAATGAGCAGTTCTTC. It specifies CASSPGVAGNSYNEQFF.

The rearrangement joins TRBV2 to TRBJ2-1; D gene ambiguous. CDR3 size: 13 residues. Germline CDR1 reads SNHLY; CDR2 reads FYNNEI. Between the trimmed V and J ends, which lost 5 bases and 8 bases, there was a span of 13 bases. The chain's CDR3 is CASSISVYDEQFF. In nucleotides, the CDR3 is TGTGCCAGCAGTATATCAGTGTACGATGAGCAGTTCTTC.

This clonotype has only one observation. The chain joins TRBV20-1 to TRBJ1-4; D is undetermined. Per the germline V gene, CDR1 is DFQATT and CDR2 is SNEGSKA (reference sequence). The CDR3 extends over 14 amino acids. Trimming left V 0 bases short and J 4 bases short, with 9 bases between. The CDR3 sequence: CSARDSGYNEKLFF. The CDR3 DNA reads TGCAGTGCTAGAGATTCCGGTTATAATGAAAAACTGTTTTTT.

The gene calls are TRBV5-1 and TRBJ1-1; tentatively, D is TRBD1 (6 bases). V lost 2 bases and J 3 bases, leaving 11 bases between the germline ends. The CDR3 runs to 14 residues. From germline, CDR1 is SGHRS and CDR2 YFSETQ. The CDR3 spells CASSLQGQDTEAFF. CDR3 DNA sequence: TGCGCCAGCAGCTTACAGGGTCAGGACACTGAAGCTTTCTTT.